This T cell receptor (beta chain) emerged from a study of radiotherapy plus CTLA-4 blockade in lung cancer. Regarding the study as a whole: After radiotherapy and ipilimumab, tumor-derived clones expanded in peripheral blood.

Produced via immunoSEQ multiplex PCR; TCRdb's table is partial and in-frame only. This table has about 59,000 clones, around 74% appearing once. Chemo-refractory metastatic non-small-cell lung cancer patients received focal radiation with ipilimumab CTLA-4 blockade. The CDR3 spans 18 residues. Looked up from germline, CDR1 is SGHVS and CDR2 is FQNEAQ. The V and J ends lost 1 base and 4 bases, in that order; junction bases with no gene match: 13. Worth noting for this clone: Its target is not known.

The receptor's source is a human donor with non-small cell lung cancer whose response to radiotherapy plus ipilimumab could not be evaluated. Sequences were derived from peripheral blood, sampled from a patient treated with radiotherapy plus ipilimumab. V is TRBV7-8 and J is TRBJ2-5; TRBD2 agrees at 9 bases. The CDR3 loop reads CASSLGIRREGLGETQYF. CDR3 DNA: TGTGCCAGCAGCTTAGGGATTAGGCGGGAGGGCCTGGGAGAGACCCAGTACTTC.